The rows below give T cell receptor beta chains drawn from one sample of a study of HIV-infected children after antiretroviral therapy interruption. One entry per CDR3 protein results from TCRdb running MiXCR on the 3' RACE reads. The data contain about 40,000 distinct CDR3 sequences, less than 8.5% of them singletons. The sample consisted of CD45RA+ CD4+ T cells from PBMCs, pooled from several time points, taken from a donor given antiretroviral therapy, either interrupted or continuous. The receptors shown here come from a pool of human donors with HIV. The CDR3 runs from the conserved cysteine through the conserved F or W. The order of the fields is J gene, clone size, V gene, D gene, CDR3 DNA, CDR3 protein. D genes are given only for firm matches. Only some rows state a clone size, as once, few, many or a class for expanded clones.

TRBJ1-5,NA,TRBV12-3/TRBV12-4,NA,TGTGCCAGCAGTTTACGAGGGGAAAATCAGCCCCAGCATTTT,CASSLRGENQPQHF
TRBJ1-1,many,TRBV12-3/TRBV12-4,TRBD1,TGTGCCAGCAGTTTAGACGGGACAGGGTTAACTGAAGCTTTCTTT,CASSLDGTGLTEAFF
TRBJ1-5,few,TRBV5-1,NA,TGCGCCAGCAGCTCTGGGGGAATAGATCAGCCCCAGCATTTT,CASSSGGIDQPQHF
TRBJ2-5,NA,TRBV5-1,NA,TGCGCCAGCAGCTTGGGAGGAGGAGAGACCCAGTACTTC,CASSLGGGETQYF
TRBJ1-2,NA,TRBV10-3,NA,TGTGCCATCAGTGAGTCGACGGGAGGCTACACCTTC,CAISESTGGYTF
TRBJ1-1,many,TRBV29-1,TRBD1,TGCAGCGTTGGCCCACCTACACTGACAGGGAAATATGAAGCTTTCTTT,CSVGPPTLTGKYEAFF
TRBJ1-5,few,TRBV29-1,TRBD1,TGCAGCGTTGTAGGGGACAGCGGCCAGCCCCAGCATTTT,CSVVGDSGQPQHF
TRBJ2-1,medium-sized,TRBV11-2,TRBD1,TGTGCCAGCAGCCCTCCAGGGGGCTTGTTACGGCGTGAGCAGTTCTTC,CASSPPGGLLRREQFF
TRBJ2-4,many,TRBV20-1,NA,TGCAGTGCAGACATCCGACAGGACAAAAACATTCAGTACTTC,CSADIRQDKNIQYF
TRBJ2-5,medium-sized,TRBV5-1,NA,TGCGCCAGCAGCTTGAGAACTGGCCAAGAGACCCAGTACTTC,CASSLRTGQETQYF
TRBJ1-5,many,TRBV20-1,TRBD1,TGCAGTGTTAGTGGACAGGGCGGTCAGCCCCAGCATTTT,CSVSGQGGQPQHF
TRBJ2-1,many,TRBV19,TRBD1,TGTGCCAGTAGTCGGGACAGGTCTGACAATGAGCAGTTCTTC,CASSRDRSDNEQFF
TRBJ1-5,few,TRBV6-6,TRBD1,TGTGCCAGCAGCCCCGGACAGGGGGCAGTAGATAGCAATCAGCCCCAGCATTTT,CASSPGQGAVDSNQPQHF
TRBJ2-4,many,TRBV6-2/TRBV6-3,NA,TGTGCCAGCAGTTACAATTGGGGACTCCCCTTGGGGGACATTCAGTACTTC,CASSYNWGLPLGDIQYF
TRBJ1-2,few,TRBV10-1,NA,TGTGCCAGCAGGGGACAAGCAAACTCCGACTACACCTTC,CASRGQANSDYTF
TRBJ1-2,many,TRBV12-3/TRBV12-4,TRBD1,TGTGCCAGCACCGGAGCAGACAGGGCCAAACTCCTGAACTATGGCTACACCTTC,CASTGADRAKLLNYGYTF
TRBJ2-7,many,TRBV3-1,NA,TGTGCCAGCAGCTCCCTGGACGGTGGTGAGCAGTACTTC,CASSSLDGGEQYF
TRBJ1-2,many,TRBV29-1,NA,TGCAGCGGAGTCGTCCGAAACTATGGCTACACCTTC,CSGVVRNYGYTF
TRBJ2-5,many,TRBV3-1,TRBD1,TGTGCCAGCAGCCCGACAGGGGCCTTAACTATTCAAGAGACCCAGTACTTC,CASSPTGALTIQETQYF
TRBJ1-6,NA,TRBV2,TRBD1,TGTGCCAGCAGTGAGGAGACAGGGAGGGCCTATAATTCACCCCTCCACTTT,CASSEETGRAYNSPLHF
TRBJ2-1,many,TRBV12-3/TRBV12-4,TRBD2,TGTGCCAGCAGCGGGACTAGCGGGAGCTCCTACAATGAGCAGTTCTTC,CASSGTSGSSYNEQFF
TRBJ2-1,many,TRBV20-1,NA,TGCAGTGCTAGGCTGGGGGACTCCTACAATGAGCAGTTCTTC,CSARLGDSYNEQFF
TRBJ1-5,NA,TRBV12-3/TRBV12-4,NA,TGTGCCAGCAGTTTGAAGGGGGTTGGCAATCAGCCCCAGCATTTT,CASSLKGVGNQPQHF
TRBJ2-7,many,TRBV6-1,NA,TGTGCCAGCTCGACCCAGGGATCGTACGAGCAGTACTTC,CASSTQGSYEQYF
TRBJ1-1,many,TRBV6-2/TRBV6-3,NA,TGTGCCAGCAGTCGACGACCCGGTGGGACTGAAGCTTTCTTT,CASSRRPGGTEAFF
TRBJ1-4,few,TRBV6-6,NA,TGTGCCAGCGGTGATGCAACAGGGACCAACGAAAGATTATTTTTC,CASGDATGTNERLFF
TRBJ2-3,many,TRBV29-1,NA,TGCAGCGTTGTTAGCACAGATACGCAGTATTTT,CSVVSTDTQYF
TRBJ2-7,few,TRBV28,TRBD2,TGTGCCAGCAGTTTATCGGGACTAGCGGGAGAGTACGAGCAGTACTTC,CASSLSGLAGEYEQYF
TRBJ2-7,many,TRBV3-1,NA,TGTGCCAGCAGCCAAGAACGCTTGCGAACAGACGAGCAGTACTTC,CASSQERLRTDEQYF
TRBJ2-7,few,TRBV28,TRBD2,TGTGCCAGCAGTCGCGCGACTAGCGGGACGCACGAGCAGTACTTC,CASSRATSGTHEQYF
TRBJ2-2,many,TRBV18,TRBD1,TGTGCCAGCTCATCAGACAGGGGCCCCGGGGAGCTGTTTTTT,CASSSDRGPGELFF
TRBJ2-1,many,TRBV28,NA,TGTGCCAGCAGTTTAGGGGCCGGTTTCAGGGATTCCAGCTATGAGCAGTTCTTC,CASSLGAGFRDSSYEQFF
TRBJ2-7,NA,TRBV5-1,NA,TGCGCCAGCAGCGTACGGGGCGAGCAGTACTTC,CASSVRGEQYF
TRBJ2-1,many,TRBV15,NA,TGTGCCACCAGCAGAGATACGGCGCACGATGAGCAGTTCTTC,CATSRDTAHDEQFF
TRBJ2-1,few,TRBV7-8,TRBD2,TGTGCCAGCAGCCCCTCGTCTGGACTAGAGCACAATGAGCAGTTCTTC,CASSPSSGLEHNEQFF
TRBJ2-7,many,TRBV14,NA,TGTGCCAGCAGCCAAGATTACGGAAATATCGGCTACGAGCAGTACTTC,CASSQDYGNIGYEQYF
TRBJ2-1,many,TRBV27,NA,TGTGCCAGCAGTTTCGAAGGGTCCCCCTCCTACAATGAGCAGTTCTTC,CASSFEGSPSYNEQFF
TRBJ2-1,many,TRBV6-5,TRBD2,TGTGCCAGCAACCCTAGCGGGACCAATGAGCAGTTCTTC,CASNPSGTNEQFF
TRBJ2-3,many,TRBV7-2,TRBD2,TGTGCCAGCAGCATATCAAGATACGGGGGGGCTACAGATACGCAGTATTTT,CASSISRYGGATDTQYF
TRBJ2-5,many,TRBV20-1,NA,TGCAGTCCCCGGATTAGCGGAGAAGAGACCCAGTACTTC,CSPRISGEETQYF
TRBJ2-7,many,TRBV6-2/TRBV6-3,TRBD2,TGTGCCAGCAGTTACCGTCCACTAGCGGGATACTCCTACGAGCAGTACTTC,CASSYRPLAGYSYEQYF
TRBJ2-1,many,TRBV5-1,TRBD1,TGCGCCAGCAGCTTGGTGGCAGGGACAGTGACCAACTACAATGAGCAGTTCTTC,CASSLVAGTVTNYNEQFF